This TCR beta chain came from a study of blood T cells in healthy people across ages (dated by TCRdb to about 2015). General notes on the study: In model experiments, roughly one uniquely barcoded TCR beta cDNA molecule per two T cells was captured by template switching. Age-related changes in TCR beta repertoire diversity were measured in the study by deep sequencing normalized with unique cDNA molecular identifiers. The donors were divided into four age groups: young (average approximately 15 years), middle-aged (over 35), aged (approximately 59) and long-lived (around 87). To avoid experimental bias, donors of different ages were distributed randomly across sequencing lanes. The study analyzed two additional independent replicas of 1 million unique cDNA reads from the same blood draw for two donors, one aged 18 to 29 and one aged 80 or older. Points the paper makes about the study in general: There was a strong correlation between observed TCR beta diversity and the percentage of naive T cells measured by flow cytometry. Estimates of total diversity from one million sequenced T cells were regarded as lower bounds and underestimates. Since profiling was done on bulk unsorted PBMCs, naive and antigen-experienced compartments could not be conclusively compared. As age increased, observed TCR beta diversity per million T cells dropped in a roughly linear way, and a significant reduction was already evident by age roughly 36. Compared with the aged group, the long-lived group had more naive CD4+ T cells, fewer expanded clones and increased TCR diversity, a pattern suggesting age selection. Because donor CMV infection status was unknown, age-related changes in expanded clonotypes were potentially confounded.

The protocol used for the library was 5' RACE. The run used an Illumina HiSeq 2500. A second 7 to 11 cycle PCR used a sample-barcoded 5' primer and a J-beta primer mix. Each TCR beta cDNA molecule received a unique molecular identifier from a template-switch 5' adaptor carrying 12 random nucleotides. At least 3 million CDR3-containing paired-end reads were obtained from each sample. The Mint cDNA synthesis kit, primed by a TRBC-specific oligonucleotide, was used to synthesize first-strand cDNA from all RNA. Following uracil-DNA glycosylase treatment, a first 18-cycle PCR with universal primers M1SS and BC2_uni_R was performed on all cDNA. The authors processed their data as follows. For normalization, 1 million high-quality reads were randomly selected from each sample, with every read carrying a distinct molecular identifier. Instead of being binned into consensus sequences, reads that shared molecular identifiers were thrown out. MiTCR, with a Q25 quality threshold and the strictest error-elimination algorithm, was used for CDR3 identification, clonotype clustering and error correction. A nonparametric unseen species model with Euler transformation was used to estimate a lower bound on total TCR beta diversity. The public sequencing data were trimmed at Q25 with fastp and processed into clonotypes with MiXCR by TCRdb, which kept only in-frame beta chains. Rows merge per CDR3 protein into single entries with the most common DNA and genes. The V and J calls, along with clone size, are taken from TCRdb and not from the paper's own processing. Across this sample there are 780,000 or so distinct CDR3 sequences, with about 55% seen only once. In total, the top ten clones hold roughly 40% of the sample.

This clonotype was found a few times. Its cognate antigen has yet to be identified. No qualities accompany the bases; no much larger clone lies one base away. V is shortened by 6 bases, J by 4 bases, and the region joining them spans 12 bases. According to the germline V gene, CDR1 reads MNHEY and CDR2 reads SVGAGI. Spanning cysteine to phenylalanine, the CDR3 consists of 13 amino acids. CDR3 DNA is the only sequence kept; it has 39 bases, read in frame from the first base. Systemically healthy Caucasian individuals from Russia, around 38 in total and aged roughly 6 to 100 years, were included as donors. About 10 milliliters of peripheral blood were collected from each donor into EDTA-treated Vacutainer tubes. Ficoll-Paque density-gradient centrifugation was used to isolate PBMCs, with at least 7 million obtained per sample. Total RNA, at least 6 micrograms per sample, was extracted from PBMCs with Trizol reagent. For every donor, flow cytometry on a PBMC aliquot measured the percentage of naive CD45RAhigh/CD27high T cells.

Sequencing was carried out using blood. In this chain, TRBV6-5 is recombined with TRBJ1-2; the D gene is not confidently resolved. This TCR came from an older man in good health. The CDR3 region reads CASRTAPIYGYTF. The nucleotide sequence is TGTGCCAGCAGGACGGCGCCAATCTATGGCTACACCTTC.